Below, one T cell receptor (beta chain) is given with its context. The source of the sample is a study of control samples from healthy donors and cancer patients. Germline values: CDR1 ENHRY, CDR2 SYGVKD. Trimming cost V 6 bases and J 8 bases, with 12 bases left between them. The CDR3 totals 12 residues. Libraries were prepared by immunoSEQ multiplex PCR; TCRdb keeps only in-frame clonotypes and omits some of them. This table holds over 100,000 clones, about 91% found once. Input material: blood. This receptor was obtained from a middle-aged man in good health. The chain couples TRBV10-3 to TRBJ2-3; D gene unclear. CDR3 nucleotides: TGTGCCATCAGACCATCGCAAGGTACGCAGTATTTT. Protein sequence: CAIRPSQGTQYF.